This TCR beta chain appears in the sequencing data of a study of PD-L1 blockade in urothelial cancer. The table lists this clone with a count of one. V was trimmed by 8 bases and J by 7 bases, leaving 24 bases between them. The germline gives CDR1 SQVTM, CDR2 ANQGSEA. The CDR3 contains 15 residues. Every PCR was spiked with synthetic TCR analog templates. Quantification of FFPE tumor DNA relied on amplified housekeeping genes. Produced via immunoSEQ multiplex PCR; TCRdb's table is partial and in-frame only. The data contain about 35,000 clones, 36% of them seen just once; the ten biggest clones take up just under 9%.

The sequences come from tumor tissue, collected before atezolizumab (anti-PD-L1) treatment. The chain has TRBV29-1 and TRBJ2-1; D not resolved. The sequence came from a man aged 60 to 75 with urothelial cancer. CDR3 loop: CSFTPGGDTLNEQFF. CDR3 sequence (DNA): TGCAGCTTCACACCCGGTGGAGATACGTTGAATGAGCAGTTCTTC.